The clone carrying this TCR beta chain has just a few counts. The data belong to a study of early T cells in non-severe SARS-CoV-2 infection. The CDR3 spans 14 residues. The ends were cut back, 4 bases at V and 2 bases at J, with 11 bases in the middle. CDR1 is KGHSH and CDR2 is LQKENI in the germline V gene. TCRdb redid the calling of the 5' RACE reads with MiXCR, one entry per CDR3 protein. This table has about 48,000 distinct CDR3 sequences, approximately 6% appearing once. The input for sequencing was whole blood, taken at baseline. The chain employs TRBV18 and TRBJ2-5; the D gene is possibly TRBD1 (6 bases). The receptor's source is an adult who was a healthcare worker with PCR-confirmed SARS-CoV-2 infection or an uninfected control (not recorded which). The DNA of the CDR3 is TGTGCCAGCTCACTCAACGGACAGCAAGAGACCCAGTACTTC. This translates into CASSLNGQQETQYF. Filled out from reference TRBV18 and TRBJ2-5, the complete variable domain reads NAGVMQNPRHLVRRRGQEARLRCSPMKGHSHVYWYRQLPEEGLKFMVYLQKENIIDESGMPKERFSAEFPKEGPSILRIQQVVRGDSAAYFCASSLNGQQETQYFGPGTRLLVL.